This TCR beta chain was observed in a study of a mutant IDH1 vaccine in newly diagnosed glioma. For this clone: Its antigen is not identified.

Time point indicated: baseline, week 1 (first vaccination visit). This sample's treatment: pre-vaccination baseline after standard-of-care therapy. Astrocytomas found in donors were new, WHO grade 3 or 4, IDH1-mutant and ATRX-lost. Study results and caveats: Vaccine-induced immune responses occurred in 90% to 95% of patients. Changes in top peripheral clonotypes did not appear linked to pseudoprogression.

Sequencing used immunoSEQ multiplex PCR; TCRdb keeps in-frame clones, though not all of them. The data contain tens of thousands of clones, around 83% of them seen just once; the ten biggest clones take up approximately 4.3%. Trimming removed 3 bases from V and 2 bases from J; junction bases left unmatched: 2. In germline, CDR1 is LGHNA, CDR2 YSLEER. The CDR3 spans 14 residues. The chain links TRBV4-3 to TRBJ2-7; 9 nucleotides match TRBD1. The material sequenced was peripheral blood mononuclear cells (PBMCs), taken from a glioma patient treated with radiotherapy, temozolomide or both. The receptor's source is a woman younger than 35 with glioma. Some clones in this sample may be carry-over from other donors' samples. The CDR3 nucleotides read TGCGCCAGCAGCCAGAGGACAGGGGCCTACGAGCAGTACTTC. Translation gives CASSQRTGAYEQYF.